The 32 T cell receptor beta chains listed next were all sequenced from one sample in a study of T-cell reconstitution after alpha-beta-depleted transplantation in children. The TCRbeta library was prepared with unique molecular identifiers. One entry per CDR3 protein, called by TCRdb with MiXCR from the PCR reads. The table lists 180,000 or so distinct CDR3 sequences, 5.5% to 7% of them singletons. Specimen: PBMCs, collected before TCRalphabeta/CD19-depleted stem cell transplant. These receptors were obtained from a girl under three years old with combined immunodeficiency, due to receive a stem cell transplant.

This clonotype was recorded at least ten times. The CDR3 sequence: CASSYEDWTGELFF. CDR3 DNA: TGTGCCAGCAGTTACGAGGACTGGACCGGGGAGCTGTTTTTT. The chain recombines TRBV6-5 with TRBJ2-2, with TRBD2 as a possible D gene (5 bases). Trimming took off 2 bases at V and 5 bases at J, with 9 bases between the two ends. Germline CDR1 MNHEY, CDR2 SVGAGI. This CDR3 is 14 amino acids long.

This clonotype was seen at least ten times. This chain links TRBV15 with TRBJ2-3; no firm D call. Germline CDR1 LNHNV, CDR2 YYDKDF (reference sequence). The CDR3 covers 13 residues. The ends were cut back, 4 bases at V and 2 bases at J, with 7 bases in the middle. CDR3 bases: TGTGCCACCAGCATAAGAACCACAGATACGCAGTATTTT. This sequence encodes CATSIRTTDTQYF. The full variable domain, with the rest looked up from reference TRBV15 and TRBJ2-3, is DAMVIQNPRYQVTQFGKPVTLSCSQTLNHNVMYWYQQKSSQAPKLLFHYYDKDFNNEADTPDNFQSRRPNTSFCFLDIRSPGLGDTAMYLCATSIRTTDTQYFGPGTRLTVL.

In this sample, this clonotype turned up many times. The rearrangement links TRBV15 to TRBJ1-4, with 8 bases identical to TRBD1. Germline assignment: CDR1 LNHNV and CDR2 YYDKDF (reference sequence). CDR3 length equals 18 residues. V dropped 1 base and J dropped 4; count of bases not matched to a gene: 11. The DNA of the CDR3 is TGTGCCACCAGCAGAGCCAGGGGGCAGGAAGAGATTAATGAAAAACTGTTTTTT. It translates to CATSRARGQEEINEKLFF. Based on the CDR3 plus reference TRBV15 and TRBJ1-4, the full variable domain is DAMVIQNPRYQVTQFGKPVTLSCSQTLNHNVMYWYQQKSSQAPKLLFHYYDKDFNNEADTPDNFQSRRPNTSFCFLDIRSPGLGDTAMYLCATSRARGQEEINEKLFFGSGTQLSVL.

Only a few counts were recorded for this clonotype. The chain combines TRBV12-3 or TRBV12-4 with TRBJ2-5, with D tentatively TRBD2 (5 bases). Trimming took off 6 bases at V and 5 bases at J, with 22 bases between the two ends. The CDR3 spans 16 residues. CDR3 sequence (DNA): TGTGCCAGCAGCAATTCGCCGGGATTGACGACGGAGACCCAGTACTTC. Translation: CASSNSPGLTTETQYF.

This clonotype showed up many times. CDR3 region: CSVASNSYNEQFF. The CDR3 nucleotides read TGCAGCGTTGCGTCTAACTCCTACAATGAGCAGTTCTTC. V gene TRBV29-1 combines with J gene TRBJ2-1; D is unresolved. Germline V gene lookup returns CDR1 SQVTM and CDR2 ANQGSEA. This CDR3 region has 13 residues. Trimming removed 4 bases at V and 0 bases at J, with 7 bases between.

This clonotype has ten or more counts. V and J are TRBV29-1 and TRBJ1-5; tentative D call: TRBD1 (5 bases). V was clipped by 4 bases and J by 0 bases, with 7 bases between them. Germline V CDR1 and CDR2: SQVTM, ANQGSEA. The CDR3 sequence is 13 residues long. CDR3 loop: CSVAGGSNQPQHF. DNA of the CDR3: TGCAGCGTTGCGGGGGGTAGCAATCAGCCCCAGCATTTT. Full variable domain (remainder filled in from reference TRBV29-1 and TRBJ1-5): SAVISQKPSRDICQRGTSLTIQCQVDSQVTMMFWYRQQPGQSLTLIATANQGSEATYESGFVIDKFPISRPNLTFSTLTVSNMSPEDSSIYLCSVAGGSNQPQHFGDGTRLSIL.

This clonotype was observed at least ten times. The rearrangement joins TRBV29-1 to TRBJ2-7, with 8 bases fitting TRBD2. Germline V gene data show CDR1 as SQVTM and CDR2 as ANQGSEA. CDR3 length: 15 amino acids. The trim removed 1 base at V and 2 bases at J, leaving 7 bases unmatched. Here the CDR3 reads CSVEGGREGPYEQYF. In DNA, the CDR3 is TGCAGCGTTGAAGGGGGACGGGAGGGCCCCTACGAGCAGTACTTC.

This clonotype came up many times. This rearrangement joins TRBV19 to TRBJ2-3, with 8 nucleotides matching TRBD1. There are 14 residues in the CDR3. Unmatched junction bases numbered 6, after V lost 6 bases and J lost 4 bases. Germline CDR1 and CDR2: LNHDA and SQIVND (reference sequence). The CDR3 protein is CASSRTGYADTQYF. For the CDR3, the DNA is TGTGCCAGTAGCCGGACAGGGTATGCAGATACGCAGTATTTT.

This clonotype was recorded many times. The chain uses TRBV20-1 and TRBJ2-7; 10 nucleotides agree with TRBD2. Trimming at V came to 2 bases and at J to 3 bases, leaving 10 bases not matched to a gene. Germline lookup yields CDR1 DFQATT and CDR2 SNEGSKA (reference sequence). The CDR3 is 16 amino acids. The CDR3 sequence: CSARNPLAGVLYEQYF. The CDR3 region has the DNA TGCAGTGCTAGAAATCCCCTAGCGGGAGTCCTCTACGAGCAGTACTTC.

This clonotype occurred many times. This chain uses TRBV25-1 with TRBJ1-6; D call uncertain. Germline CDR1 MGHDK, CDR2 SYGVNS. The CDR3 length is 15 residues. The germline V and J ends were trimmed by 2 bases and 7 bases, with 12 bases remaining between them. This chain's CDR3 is CASSETPPGNSPLHF. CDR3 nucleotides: TGTGCCAGCAGTGAAACACCACCTGGCAATTCACCCCTCCACTTT. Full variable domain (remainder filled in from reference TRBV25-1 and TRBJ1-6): EADIYQTPRYLVIGTGKKITLECSQTMGHDKMYWYQQDPGMELHLIHYSYGVNSTEKGDLSSESTVSRIRTEHFPLTLESARPSHTSQYLCASSETPPGNSPLHFGNGTRLTVT.

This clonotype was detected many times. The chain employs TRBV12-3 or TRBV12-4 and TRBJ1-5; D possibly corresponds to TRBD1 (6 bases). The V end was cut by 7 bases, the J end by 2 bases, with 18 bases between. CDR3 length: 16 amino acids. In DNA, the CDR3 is TGTGCCAGCATCCTGGGGGCAGGAGGGGGCAATCAGCCCCAGCATTTT. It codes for CASILGAGGGNQPQHF.

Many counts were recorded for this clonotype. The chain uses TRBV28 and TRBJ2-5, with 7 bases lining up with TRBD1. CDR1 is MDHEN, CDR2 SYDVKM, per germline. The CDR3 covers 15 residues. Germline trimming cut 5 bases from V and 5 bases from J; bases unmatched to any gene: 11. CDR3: CASSALTGRVETQYF. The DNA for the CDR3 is TGTGCCAGCAGTGCCTTGACAGGGCGGGTGGAGACCCAGTACTTC.

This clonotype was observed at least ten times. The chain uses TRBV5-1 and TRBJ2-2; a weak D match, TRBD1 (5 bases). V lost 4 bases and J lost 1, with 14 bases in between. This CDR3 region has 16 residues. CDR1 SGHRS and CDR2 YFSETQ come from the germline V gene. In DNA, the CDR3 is TGCGCCAGCAGCCAACTCCCCGACAGGAACACCGGGGAGCTGTTTTTT. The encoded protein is CASSQLPDRNTGELFF.

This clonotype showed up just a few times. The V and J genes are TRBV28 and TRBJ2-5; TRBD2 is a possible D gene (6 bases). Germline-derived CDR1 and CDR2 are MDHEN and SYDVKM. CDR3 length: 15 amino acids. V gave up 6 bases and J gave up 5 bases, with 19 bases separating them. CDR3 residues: CASSPPPAGEETQYF. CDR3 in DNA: TGTGCCAGCAGCCCTCCCCCAGCGGGCGAGGAGACCCAGTACTTC.

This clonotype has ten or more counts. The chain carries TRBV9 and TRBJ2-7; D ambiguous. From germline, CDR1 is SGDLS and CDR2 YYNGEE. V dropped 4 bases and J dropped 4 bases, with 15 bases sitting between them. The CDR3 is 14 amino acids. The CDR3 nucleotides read TGTGCCAGCAGCCCAAGTGGGGAAGGGTACGAGCAGTACTTC. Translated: CASSPSGEGYEQYF.

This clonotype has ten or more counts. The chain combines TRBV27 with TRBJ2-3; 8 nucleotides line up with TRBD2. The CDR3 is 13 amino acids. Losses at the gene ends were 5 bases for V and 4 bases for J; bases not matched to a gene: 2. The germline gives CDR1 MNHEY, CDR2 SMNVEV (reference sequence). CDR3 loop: CASSPGGADTQYF. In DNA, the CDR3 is TGTGCCAGCAGTCCCGGGGGGGCAGATACGCAGTATTTT.

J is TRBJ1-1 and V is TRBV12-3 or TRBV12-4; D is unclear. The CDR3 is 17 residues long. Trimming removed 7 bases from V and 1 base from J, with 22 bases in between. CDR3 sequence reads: CASTLRSEWTGNTEAFF. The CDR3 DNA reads TGTGCCAGCACCCTCCGGTCGGAGTGGACCGGGAACACTGAAGCTTTCTTT.

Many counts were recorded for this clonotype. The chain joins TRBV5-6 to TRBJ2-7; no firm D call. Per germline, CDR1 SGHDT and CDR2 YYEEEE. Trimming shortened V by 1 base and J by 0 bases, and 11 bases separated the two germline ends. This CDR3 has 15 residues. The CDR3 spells CASSLSFSLSYEQYF. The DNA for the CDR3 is TGTGCCAGCAGCTTGAGCTTCTCCCTCTCCTACGAGCAGTACTTC.

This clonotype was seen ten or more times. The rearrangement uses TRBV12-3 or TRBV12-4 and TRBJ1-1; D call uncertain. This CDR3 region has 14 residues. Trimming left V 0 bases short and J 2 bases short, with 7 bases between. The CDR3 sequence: CASSLAGLNTEAFF. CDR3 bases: TGTGCCAGCAGTTTAGCAGGGTTAAACACTGAAGCTTTCTTT.

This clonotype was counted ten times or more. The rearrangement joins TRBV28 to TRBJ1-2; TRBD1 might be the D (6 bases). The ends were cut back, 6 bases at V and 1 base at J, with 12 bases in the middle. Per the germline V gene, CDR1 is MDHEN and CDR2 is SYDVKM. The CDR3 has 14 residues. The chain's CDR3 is CASSSGQFNYGYTF. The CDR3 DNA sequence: TGTGCCAGCAGCTCTGGACAGTTTAACTATGGCTACACCTTC.

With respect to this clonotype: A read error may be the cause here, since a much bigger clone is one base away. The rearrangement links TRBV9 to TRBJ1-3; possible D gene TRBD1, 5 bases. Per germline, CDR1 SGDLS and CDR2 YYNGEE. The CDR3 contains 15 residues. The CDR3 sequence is CASSSGGFSGDTIYF. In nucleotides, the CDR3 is TGTGCCAGCAGCTCCGGGGGATTCTCTGGAGACACCATATATTTT.

CDR3 bases: TGTGCCAGCAGCTCAGGCCCACGACTACAATTCGCTGAAGCTTTCTTT. Its protein product is CASSSGPRLQFAEAFF. The J gene is TRBJ1-1, the V gene TRBV7-9; no clear D. Germline V gene lookup returns CDR1 SEHNR and CDR2 FQNEAQ (reference sequence). Trimming stripped 4 bases from V and 6 bases from J, with 21 bases between. The CDR3 consists of 16 residues.

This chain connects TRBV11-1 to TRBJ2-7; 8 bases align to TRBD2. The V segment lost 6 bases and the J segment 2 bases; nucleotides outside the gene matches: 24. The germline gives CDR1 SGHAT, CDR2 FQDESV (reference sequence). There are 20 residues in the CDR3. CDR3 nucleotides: TGTGCCAGCAGGTCACACCACCCGGAGCGGGAGCTCATTTCCCCCTACGAGCAGTACTTC. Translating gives CASRSHHPERELISPYEQYF.

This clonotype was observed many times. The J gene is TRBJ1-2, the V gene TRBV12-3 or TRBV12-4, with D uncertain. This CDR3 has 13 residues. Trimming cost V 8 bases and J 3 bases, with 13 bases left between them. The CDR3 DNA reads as TGTGCCAGCGGTAACGGGGTTTACTATGGCTACACCTTC. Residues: CASGNGVYYGYTF.

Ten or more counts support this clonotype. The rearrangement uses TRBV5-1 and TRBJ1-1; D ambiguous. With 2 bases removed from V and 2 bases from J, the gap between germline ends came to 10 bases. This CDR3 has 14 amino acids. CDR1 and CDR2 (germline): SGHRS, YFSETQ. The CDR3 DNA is TGCGCCAGCAGCTTTGGCAGAACCAACACTGAAGCTTTCTTT. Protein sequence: CASSFGRTNTEAFF.

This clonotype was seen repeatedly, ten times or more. The CDR3 here is CASSSPNRAYEQYF. The CDR3 bases are TGTGCCAGCAGTTCCCCAAACAGGGCCTACGAGCAGTACTTC. The chain joins TRBV12-3 or TRBV12-4 to TRBJ2-7; D is perhaps TRBD1 (6 bases). The CDR3 loop spans 14 amino acids. V was shortened by 4 bases and J by 2 bases, with 12 bases between the two germline ends.

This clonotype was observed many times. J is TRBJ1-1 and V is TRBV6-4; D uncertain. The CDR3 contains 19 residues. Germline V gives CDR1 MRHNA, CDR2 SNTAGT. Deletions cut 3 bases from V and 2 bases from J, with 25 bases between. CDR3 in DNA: TGTGCCAGCAGTGAATCGATCTTGAGGTCCTTGGGAAAAAACACTGAAGCTTTCTTT. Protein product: CASSESILRSLGKNTEAFF.

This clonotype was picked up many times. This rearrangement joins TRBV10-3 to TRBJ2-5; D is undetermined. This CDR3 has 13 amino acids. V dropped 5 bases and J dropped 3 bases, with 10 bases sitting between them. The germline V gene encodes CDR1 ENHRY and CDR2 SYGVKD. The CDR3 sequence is CAISSSQEETQYF. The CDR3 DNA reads TGTGCCATCAGTAGTTCCCAGGAAGAGACCCAGTACTTC.

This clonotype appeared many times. The CDR3 DNA is TGTGCCAGCTCACCACCGAGCGGGACTAGTCTCTACGAGCAGTACTTC. Its translation: CASSPPSGTSLYEQYF. This sequence joins TRBV18 and TRBJ2-7; 8 bases are shared with TRBD2. V lost 0 bases, J lost 3 bases, and 7 bases stayed unmatched. Germline CDR1 KGHSH, CDR2 LQKENI. The length of the CDR3 is 16 residues.

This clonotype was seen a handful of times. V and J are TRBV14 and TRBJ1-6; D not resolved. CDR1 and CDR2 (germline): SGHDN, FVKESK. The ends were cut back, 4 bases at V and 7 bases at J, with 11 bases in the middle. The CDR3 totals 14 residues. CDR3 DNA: TGTGCCAGCAGCCTCCGGGCCGGGAATTCACCCCTCCACTTT. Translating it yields CASSLRAGNSPLHF.

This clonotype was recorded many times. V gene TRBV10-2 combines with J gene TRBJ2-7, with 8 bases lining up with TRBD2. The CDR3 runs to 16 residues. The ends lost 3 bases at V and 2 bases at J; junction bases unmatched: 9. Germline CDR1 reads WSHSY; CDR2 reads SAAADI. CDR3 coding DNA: TGCGCCAGCAGTGACGTAGCGGGAAGTCGGACCTACGAGCAGTACTTC. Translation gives CASSDVAGSRTYEQYF.

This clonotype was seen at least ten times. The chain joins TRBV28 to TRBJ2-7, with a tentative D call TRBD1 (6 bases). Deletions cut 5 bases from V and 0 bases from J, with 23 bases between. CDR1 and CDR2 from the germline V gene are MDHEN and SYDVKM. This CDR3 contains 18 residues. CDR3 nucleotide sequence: TGTGCCAGCAGTCTCCCCACAGCCTGGACAGTCTACTCCTACGAGCAGTACTTC. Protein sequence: CASSLPTAWTVYSYEQYF.